The sequence of this T cell receptor beta chain was determined in a study of T cell responses to AZD1222 COVID-19 vaccine. The study, taken as a whole, reports: Donors were mostly white British, more females; clonal diversity possibly underestimated. Spike-spanning, vaccine-associated CD4 TCRs were dominant at 160-218 and 743-854. Of spike-specific TCRs, nearly half reportedly target regions left unmutated in variants. Just six or seven AZD1222 recipients tested seropositive at baseline.

Of note for this clone: Its antigen is unidentified.

The CDR3 consists of 17 residues. CDR1 and CDR2 from the germline V gene are SGHNT and YYREEE (reference sequence). Measured with immunoSEQ multiplex PCR; TCRdb has only the in-frame clones, and not every one. The sample records 86,000 or so clones, about nine tenths being singletons. The receptor comes from an adult who received the AZD1222 COVID-19 vaccine. This rearrangement joins TRBV5-4 to TRBJ2-7; 11 bases map to TRBD2. The material was peripheral blood, obtained 28 days after the second AZD1222 dose. CDR3 sequence: CATRQKGSGRGYYEQYF. The CDR3 nucleotides read TGTGCGACCAGACAAAAGGGTAGCGGGAGGGGTTACTACGAGCAGTACTTC.